This T cell receptor (beta chain) comes out of a study of cytomegalovirus exposure and HLA in healthy donors. Study-level background: The 95 to 150 validation repertoires, a later analysis reported, used the same platform as the 666 first-cohort repertoires.

Trimming shortened V by 2 bases and J by 1 base, and 7 bases separated the two germline ends. Germline values: CDR1 SGHDT, CDR2 YYEEEE. The CDR3 has 13 residues. In its sample, this clone was seen a few times. The antigen is unknown. Other DNA sequences within the sample encode an identical CDR3. General observations from the study: 150 to 200 TCR beta chains were listed as cytomegalovirus-associated. Most TCR sequences proved rare, with some public TCRs found in many donors.

Here immunoSEQ multiplex PCR was the method, and the copy in TCRdb shows in-frame clones only, minus some. The sample holds around 260,000 clones, about 90% seen once. Material for sequencing was PBMCs. The chain joins TRBV5-6 to TRBJ2-7, with TRBD1 as a possible D gene (6 bases). This clonotype was sampled from a woman aged 25 to 45 in good health and CMV-seronegative. The CDR3 reads CASSLGQSYEQYF. CDR3 nucleotides: TGTGCCAGCAGCTTAGGACAGTCCTACGAGCAGTACTTC.